This T cell receptor (beta chain) appears in the sequencing data of a study of graft-versus-host responses after intestinal transplantation (dated by TCRdb to 2020 to 2023). In the study overall: The transplants that recipients received were multivisceral, liver-intestinal, or isolated intestinal. Graft-versus-host and host-versus-graft alloreactive T cell clones were tracked in the graft, circulation and bone marrow after intestinal transplantation using bulk TCR-beta CDR3 sequencing. The cohort enrolled 24 intestinal transplant recipients, one of whom was a retransplant, and a few patients without pretransplant specimens were excluded. Every recipient was given anti-thymocyte globulin induction, then maintenance tacrolimus and steroids for around three years. To identify alloreactive clones, pre-transplant mixed lymphocyte reaction products were sequenced and compared with unstimulated pre-transplant donor and recipient T cells. A peak of at least 4% donor T cells among recipient peripheral blood mononuclear cells was the definition used for donor T cell macrochimerism. Samples from a few later patients were sequenced in-house on an Illumina MiSeq with MiXCR processing rather than by the commercial service.

Dithiothreitol, EDTA incubations and collagenase D digestion were used to isolate intraepithelial and lamina propria lymphocytes from graft specimens. Bulk TCR-beta sequencing was performed on serial intestinal graft biopsy specimens collected as late as 600 days after transplant. Receptors were amplified or captured by the immunoSEQ multiplex PCR assay. Adaptive Biotechnologies carried out high-throughput TCR-beta CDR3 sequencing of genomic DNA for most patients. In the source study's methods: TCR sequencing data for around 19 patients were retrieved from Adaptive's ImmunoSEQ software; three other patients were processed with MiXCR and VDJtools. CDR3 nucleotide sequences shared between donor and recipient were removed because their origin could not be assigned. Alloreactive clones required at least 2-fold expansion over unstimulated cells and minimum CFSE-low frequency of 0.002% (template counts) or 0.001% (read counts). Clones detected in sequenced pre-transplant spleen, lymph node, or MLR CFSE-low populations of the donor or recipient were defined as mappable. The cumulative frequency of alloreactive clones was calculated as a percentage of all sequences, weighted by copy number. Here the immuneACCESS table is served through TCRdb, limited to in-frame sequences with V and J called. Missing clones are a known gap in these copies; in checked studies unresolved V genes cover under half, and the rest lacks a known reason. V, J and clone size are those of that table, while D and trimming were read from the DNA. In this sample the table shows approximately 15,000 clones, approximately 70% of which occur a single time. Clones ranked in the top ten supply around 23% of the sample.

Sequences MRHNA (CDR1) and SNTAGT (CDR2) are obtained from the germline V gene. Trimming removed 3 bases from V and 1 base from J; the gene matches leave 1 base unexplained. The CDR3 runs 15 amino acids, cysteine and phenylalanine included. Only the CDR3 portion is preserved as DNA: 45 bases, with reading frame beginning at the first base. On the study overall, not on this receptor specifically: Early after transplant, peak levels of circulating GvH clones were associated with declines in HvG clones. In the allografts of patients with donor T cell macrochimerism, GvH to HvG T cell clonal ratios were high. GvH clones were detected in recipient bone marrow, and some of these GvH clones were observed earlier in ileal mucosa or blood, consistent with an intestinal mucosal origin. The relatively low number and heterogeneity of intestinal transplant patients limited the conclusions.

This clone appeared a few times. No cognate antigen has been identified for it. The sample holds no much larger clone one base away, and base qualities are not on file. The origin of this receptor is a human patient who received an intestinal transplant, so some T cells may come from the graft donor. The chain couples TRBV6-4 to TRBJ2-3; 10 junctional bases match TRBD2. Sequences were derived from ileum tissue, sampled around 720 days after intestinal transplantation. The CDR3 is CASSETSGGTDTQYF. The nucleotide sequence is given as TGTGCCAGCAGTGAAACTAGCGGGGGCACAGATACGCAGTATTTT.